This T cell receptor beta chain was observed in a study of T cells after yellow fever vaccination (dated by TCRdb to between 2019 and 2020). As for the study more broadly: Libraries from fractions with low cell numbers were prepared with the SMART-Seq v4 Ultra Low Input RNA kit. Blood was drawn at multiple timepoints before and after primary and secondary immunization, with bulk PBMC replicates and cell subsets isolated. To follow T-cell clones before and after both primary and booster YFV17D yellow fever vaccination, bulk TCR alpha and beta repertoires underwent longitudinal sequencing. Two healthy male donors made up the cohort, one aged 18 to 29 years and the other aged 30 to 39 years.

CDR1 and CDR2 are drawn from the germline V gene: SGHVS, FQNEAQ. V was cut back by 3 bases and J by 0 bases, leaving a gap of 24 bases between them. Taken from cysteine to phenylalanine, the CDR3 has 20 residues. The CDR3 DNA has 60 bases and is translated from base 1. The sample's treatment or condition label is to be understood as: live attenuated yellow fever vaccine strain. At each blood-draw timepoint, two biological replicates of bulk PBMCs were collected. PBMCs were isolated from peripheral blood using a standard Ficoll-Paque protocol. TriZol was used to extract RNA from bulk PBMCs, from CD4 and CD8 fractions, and from dextramer-positive and dextramer-negative fractions. TCR cDNA was made using 5'RACE template switching, a step that added a universal primer site and unique molecular identifiers. Priming of cDNA synthesis was performed from both the TCR alpha and TCR beta constant segments. Library amplification involved two PCR steps, and the second step added sample barcodes and sequencing adapters. Libraries were sequenced on Illumina HiSeq 2500 (2x100 bp) or NovaSeq (2x150 bp). In the authors' own workflow: Demultiplexing of reads and collapsing into UMI consensus sequences were performed with MIGEC, and V(D)J alignment was carried out with MiXCR. Vaccine-responding clonotypes were identified with edgeR using replicate PBMC samples, with FDR below 0.01 and a log2 fold change above 5 up to day 15 being required. Each bulk clonotype received a CD4 or CD8 identity based on whether the sequenced CD4 or CD8 repertoire contained that clonotype at higher abundance. TCRdb cleaned the public reads at Q25 with fastp, built clones with MiXCR and kept in-frame beta chains. Each CDR3 protein appears once, grouped with its most common genes and DNA. TCRdb's processing, not the authors', yielded these V and J calls. Within this sample are hundreds of thousands of distinct CDR3 sequences, with approximately 21% of them counted one time only. The ten largest account for 14% of the sample.

For this clonotype: Its antigen is unknown. No much larger clone exists at a distance of one base, and base qualities are not known.

On the study overall, not on this receptor specifically: The secondary T-cell response was weaker than the primary response but faster, peaking on day 5 instead of day 15. A small share of clonotypes occurred in both CD4 and CD8 compartments, likely arising from convergent recombination. Most clones expanded after primary vaccination were re-detected after the booster (about 95% of CD4 and approximately 89% of CD8), suggesting broad memory maintenance. The study included only a couple of donors, which limits how far the findings can be generalized. Computational filtering was required because FACS-sorted repertoires could contain abundant contaminating clonotypes from the bulk population.

This clonotype was sampled from a man aged 25 to 40 who received the YFV17D yellow fever vaccine. Recombination linked TRBV7-8 to TRBJ2-1, with no confident D gene call. Sequencing used PBMCs, obtained 15 days after the yellow fever booster vaccination. The CDR3 protein is CASSFGRASSWTSSYNEQFF. DNA sequence: TGTGCCAGCAGCTTCGGACGGGCCTCAAGCTGGACGAGCTCCTACAATGAGCAGTTCTTC.